This TCR beta chain stems from a study of PD-1 blockade in mismatch repair-deficient tumors. Study-level background: All were previously treated, progressing patients with 12 mismatch repair-deficient cancer types. The study's findings and limits: Tumor-resident clones, often absent from pretreatment blood, expanded after pembrolizumab and then contracted.

Profiled with immunoSEQ multiplex PCR; TCRdb holds only in-frame clones, not every one. The sample yields about 39,000 clones, 65% to 85% seen once. Every patient had mismatch repair deficiency by PCR or immunohistochemistry. TCR sequencing covered a few patients who responded to pembrolizumab. Details on this clone: Its antigen remains unidentified.

This CDR3 comprises 18 residues. Germline lookup yields CDR1 SGHDN and CDR2 FVKESK. V was clipped by 2 bases and J by 2 bases; unmatched bases: 10. V and J are TRBV14 and TRBJ1-5, with 9 nucleotides matching TRBD1. Source: PBMCs, taken around 40 weeks after starting pembrolizumab. The TCR was taken from an adult with mismatch repair-deficient cancer. CDR3 in amino acids: CASSQTGQGSSGNQPQHF. CDR3 coding DNA: TGTGCCAGCAGCCAAACGGGACAGGGCTCGTCAGGCAATCAGCCCCAGCATTTT. Full variable domain (outside the CDR3, taken from reference TRBV14 and TRBJ1-5): EAGVTQFPSHSVIEKGQTVTLRCDPISGHDNLYWYRRVMGKEIKFLLHFVKESKQDESGMPNNRFLAERTGGTYSTLKVQPAELEDSGVYFCASSQTGQGSSGNQPQHFGDGTRLSIL.